This T cell receptor (beta chain) is from a study of T cell responses to AZD1222 COVID-19 vaccine. Using immunoSEQ multiplex PCR, the repertoire was profiled, and TCRdb retains in-frame clones only, with some absent. The sample consists of under 150,000 clones, roughly 92% of them appearing once. CDR3 size: 14 residues. CDR1 MGHRA and CDR2 YSYEKL come from the germline V gene. The V gene lost 1 base and the J gene lost 6 bases, with 10 bases spanning the gap. The receptor was derived from an adult who received the AZD1222 COVID-19 vaccine. The source material was peripheral blood, sampled 28 days after the second AZD1222 dose. The V and J genes are TRBV4-1 and TRBJ1-5; D may be TRBD1 (5 bases). CDR3 region: CASSQVRGAQPQHF. The CDR3 DNA reads as TGCGCCAGCAGCCAAGTTAGGGGAGCTCAGCCCCAGCATTTT.